The 6 T cell receptor beta chains reported below all come from one sample, sequenced in a study of neurological immune-mediated disorders. A single record per CDR3 protein comes from TCRdb applying MiXCR to the 5' RACE reads. The sample contains 110,000 or so distinct CDR3 sequences, about 3.2% of which appear only once. What was sequenced was PBMCs. The source is a woman in her twenties or thirties with multiple sclerosis.

This clonotype was picked up many times. The chain carries TRBV9 and TRBJ2-5, with a weak D call TRBD2 (5 bases). Trimming took 0 bases from V and 5 from J, leaving 11 bases between them. Germline V gene lookup returns CDR1 SGDLS and CDR2 YYNGEE. The CDR3 consists of 14 residues. The CDR3 region has the DNA TGTGCCAGCAGCGTAGGGTCCGGGGTTGAGACCCAGTACTTC. Translation gives CASSVGSGVETQYF.

This clonotype was seen many times. This chain uses TRBV20-1 with TRBJ2-7, with 9 bases fitting TRBD1. CDR3 length: 14 residues. The germline gives CDR1 DFQATT, CDR2 SNEGSKA (reference sequence). The ends lost 6 bases at V and 3 bases at J; junction bases unmatched: 9. In DNA form, the CDR3 reads TGCAGTGCAATCTTGACAGGGGGAGTCTACGAGCAGTACTTC. As protein: CSAILTGGVYEQYF.

In this sample, this clonotype turned up many times. V gene TRBV12-3 or TRBV12-4 combines with J gene TRBJ1-2, with a weak D call TRBD1 (5 bases). Trimming took 5 bases from V and 4 from J, leaving 14 bases between them. The CDR3 covers 14 residues. As DNA, the CDR3 is TGTGCCAGCAGTGGGGCCCCACGAGCCTATGGCTACACCTTC. As protein: CASSGAPRAYGYTF.

This clonotype was recorded at least ten times. The chain recombines TRBV2 with TRBJ1-4, with D hard to call. The germline V gene has CDR1 SNHLY and CDR2 FYNNEI. Trimming took 3 bases from V and 5 from J, leaving 7 bases between them. CDR3 length: 13 residues. The CDR3 DNA sequence: TGTGCCAGCAGTGAGGAGATGAATGAAAAACTGTTTTTT. Translated, it gives CASSEEMNEKLFF.

In its sample, this clonotype was seen many times. The genes are TRBV21-1 and TRBJ1-2; the table gives TRBD1 as D, unverified against the DNA. TRBV21-1 represents a pseudogene. The CDR3 runs to 13 residues. CDR3 in amino acids: CASNPPANYGYTF. In nucleotides, the CDR3 is TGTGCCAGCAATCCCCCAGCTAACTATGGCTACACCTTC.

In this sample, this clonotype turned up many times. The chain uses TRBV29-1 and TRBJ2-7; 7 bases map to TRBD1. In germline, CDR1 is SQVTM, CDR2 ANQGSEA. The CDR3 is 11 amino acids. Trimming removed 7 bases from V and 3 bases from J; junction bases left unmatched: 3. CDR3 amino acids: CSARQGYEQYF. CDR3 sequence (DNA): TGCAGCGCCAGACAGGGCTACGAGCAGTACTTC.